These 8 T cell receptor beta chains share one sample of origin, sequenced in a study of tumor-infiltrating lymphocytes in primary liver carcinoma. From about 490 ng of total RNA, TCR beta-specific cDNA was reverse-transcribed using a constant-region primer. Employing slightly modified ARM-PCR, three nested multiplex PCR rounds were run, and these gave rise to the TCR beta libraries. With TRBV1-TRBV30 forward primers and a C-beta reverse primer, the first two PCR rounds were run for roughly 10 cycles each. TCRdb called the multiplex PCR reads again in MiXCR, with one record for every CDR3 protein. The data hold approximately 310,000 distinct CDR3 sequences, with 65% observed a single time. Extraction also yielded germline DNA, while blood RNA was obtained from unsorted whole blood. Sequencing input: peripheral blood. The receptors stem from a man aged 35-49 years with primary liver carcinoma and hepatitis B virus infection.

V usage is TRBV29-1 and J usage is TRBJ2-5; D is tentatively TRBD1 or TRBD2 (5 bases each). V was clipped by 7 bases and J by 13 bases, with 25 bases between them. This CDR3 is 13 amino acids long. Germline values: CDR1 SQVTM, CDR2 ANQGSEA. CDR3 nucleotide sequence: TGCAGCGCTCGGGGCCCCGGCGAAGAGGCCCGGTACTTC. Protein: CSARGPGEEARYF.

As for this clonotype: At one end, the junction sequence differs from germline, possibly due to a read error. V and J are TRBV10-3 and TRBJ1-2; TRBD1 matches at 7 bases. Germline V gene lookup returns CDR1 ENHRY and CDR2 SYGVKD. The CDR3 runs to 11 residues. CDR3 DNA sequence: TGTGTCATCAGGGACGACAGGGACTACACCTTC. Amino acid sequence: CVIRDDRDYTF.

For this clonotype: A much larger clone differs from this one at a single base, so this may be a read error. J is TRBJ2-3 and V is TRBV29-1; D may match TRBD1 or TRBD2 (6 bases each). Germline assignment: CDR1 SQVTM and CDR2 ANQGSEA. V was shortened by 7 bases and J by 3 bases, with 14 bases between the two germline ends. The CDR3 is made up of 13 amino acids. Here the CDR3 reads CSARQEGTDTQYF. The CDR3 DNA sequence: TGCAGCGCGAGACAGGAGGGGACAGATACGCAGTATTTT.

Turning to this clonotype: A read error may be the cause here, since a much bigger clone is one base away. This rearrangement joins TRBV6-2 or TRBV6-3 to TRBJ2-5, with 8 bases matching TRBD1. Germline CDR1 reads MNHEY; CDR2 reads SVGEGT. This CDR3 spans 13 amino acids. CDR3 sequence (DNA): TGTGCCAGCAGATGGACAGGGACAGAGACCCATTACTTC. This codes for CASRWTGTETHYF.

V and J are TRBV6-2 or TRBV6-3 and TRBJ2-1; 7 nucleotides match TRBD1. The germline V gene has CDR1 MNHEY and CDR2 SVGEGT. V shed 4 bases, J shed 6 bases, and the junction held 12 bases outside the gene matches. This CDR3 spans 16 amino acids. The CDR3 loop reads CASSWDSLRYSNEQFF. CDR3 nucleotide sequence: TGTGCCAGCAGTTGGGACAGCCTACGCTATAGCAATGAGCAGTTCTTC.

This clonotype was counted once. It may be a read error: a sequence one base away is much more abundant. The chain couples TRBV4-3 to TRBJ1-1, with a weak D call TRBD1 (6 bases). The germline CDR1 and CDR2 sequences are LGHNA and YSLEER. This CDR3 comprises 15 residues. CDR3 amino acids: CAGSQDSDSIAEAFF. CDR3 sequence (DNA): TGCGCCGGCAGCCAAGATTCGGACAGTATCGCTGAAGCTTTCTTT.

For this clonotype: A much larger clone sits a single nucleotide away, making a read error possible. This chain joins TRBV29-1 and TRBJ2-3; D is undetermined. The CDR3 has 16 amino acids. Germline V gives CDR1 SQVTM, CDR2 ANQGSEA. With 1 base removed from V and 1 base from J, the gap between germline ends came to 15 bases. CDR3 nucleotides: TGCAGCGTTGAAGGCCCCCCTCCCAAACGCACAGATACGCAGTATTTT. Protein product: CSVEGPPPKRTDTQYF.

The CDR3 nucleotides read TGTGCCAGCAGCGGGACTGGGGGGGGTGAGACCCAGTACTTC. Translation: CASSGTGGGETQYF. The V and J genes are TRBV6-1 and TRBJ2-5; 7 bases align to TRBD2. V lost 6 bases to trimming and J lost 5 bases; unmatched junction nucleotides: 9. The germline V gene encodes CDR1 MNHNS and CDR2 SASEGT. CDR3 size: 14 residues.